Each of the 5 T cell receptor beta chains below was sequenced from the same sample in a study of T cell clonality in common variable immunodeficiency. TCRdb's table, derived via immunoSEQ multiplex PCR, lists solely in-frame clones and lacks some. There are approximately 40,000 clones in the sample, none observed a single time. The sample was peripheral blood mononuclear cells. These receptors came from a person aged 18 to 70 in good health.

This clone showed up many times. The CDR3 end is not reached by the read, which stops 3 residues before it; the germline J gene fills it in. The chain employs TRBV5-1 and TRBJ2-1, with a weak D call TRBD1 (6 bases). From germline, CDR1 is SGHRS and CDR2 YFSETQ. V dropped 4 bases and J dropped 5 bases, with 22 bases sitting between them. The CDR3 consists of 17 residues. The sequenced part of the CDR3 DNA is TGCGCCAGCAGCCTAAACCCGGCCGGGACATCCCACAATGAG. Its translation: CASSLNPAGTSHNE. The CDR3, in full, reads CASSLNPAGTSHNEQFF. The variable domain in full, with the rest retrieved from reference TRBV5-1 and TRBJ2-1, is KAGVTQTPRYLIKTRGQQVTLSCSPISGHRSVSWYQQTPGQGLQFLFEYFSETQRNKGNFPGRFSGRQFSNSRSEMNVSTLELGDSALYLCASSLNPAGTSHNEQFFGPGTRLTVL.

This clone came up many times. The read stops 3 residues short of the end of the CDR3; the missing end is completed from the germline J gene. The chain couples TRBV6-1 to TRBJ2-7; the match to TRBD2 covers 9 bases. Germline V CDR1 and CDR2: MNHNS, SASEGT. After removal of 1 base from V and 5 bases from J, the junction contained 3 bases not matched to a gene. The CDR3 runs to 14 residues. Partial CDR3 DNA: TGTGCCAGCAGTGAAGAGCGGGAGGTCAACGAG. It is translated as CASSEEREVNE. Given in full, the CDR3 is CASSEEREVNEQYF.

This clone was counted many times. Read data end 3 residues before the CDR3 end; the end is taken from the germline J gene. This rearrangement joins TRBV20-1 to TRBJ1-1; 8 bases are shared with TRBD1. V gave up 6 bases and J gave up 5 bases; unmatched junction bases: 11. The length of the CDR3 is 14 residues. Per the germline V gene, CDR1 is DFQATT and CDR2 is SNEGSKA (reference sequence). The CDR3 bases that were read are TGCAGTGCAAATACAGGGGGGAGGATAACTGAA. Amino acid sequence: CSANTGGRITE. The complete CDR3 sequence is CSANTGGRITEAFF.

This clone was counted at least ten times. The sequenced fragment ends 3 residues before the CDR3 boundary, so the rest is inferred from the germline J gene. The chain uses TRBV19 and TRBJ2-5, with 9 bases fitting TRBD1. V lost 6 bases, J lost 5 bases, and 7 bases stayed unmatched. The germline gives CDR1 LNHDA, CDR2 SQIVND (reference sequence). CDR3 size: 14 residues. Incomplete CDR3 DNA: TGTGCCAGTAGCACAGGGGGCACGACTGAGACC. Amino acids: CASSTGGTTET. The CDR3 reads in full as CASSTGGTTETQYF.

This clone has a count of ten or more. CDR3 sequence: CASSRLEGIGTEAFF. CDR3 DNA, as far as it was read: TGTGCCAGCTCACGGCTGGAGGGGATAGGGACTGAA. The rearrangement uses TRBV18 and TRBJ1-1; possibly TRBD1 for D (5 bases). Sequencing ends 3 residues short of the CDR3 end; the germline J gene provides the rest. The CDR3 runs to 15 residues. Trimming shortened V by 4 bases and J by 5 bases, and 17 bases separated the two germline ends. Germline V gene data show CDR1 as KGHSH and CDR2 as LQKENI.